The rows below give T cell receptor beta chains drawn from one sample of a study of cytomegalovirus exposure and HLA in healthy donors. Libraries were prepared by immunoSEQ multiplex PCR; TCRdb keeps only in-frame clonotypes and omits some of them. The data contain roughly 67,000 clones, approximately 71% of them singletons. Sequencing input: PBMCs. These receptors came from a man aged 55 to 69 in good health and CMV-seropositive. The CDR3 runs from the conserved cysteine through the conserved F or W. D genes are given only for firm matches. The size field is filled for only some rows; it gives once, few, many or a size class.

v_call	d_call	j_call	clone_size	cdr3_aa	cdr3_nt
TRBV5-1	TRBD1	TRBJ1-2	-	CASSYLPGTVINYGYTF	TGCGCCAGCAGCTATCTCCCAGGGACAGTAATAAACTATGGCTACACCTTC
TRBV7-7	-	TRBJ2-1	-	CASSLDHSSYNEQFF	TGTGCTAGCAGCTTAGACCACTCATCCTACAATGAGCAGTTCTTC
TRBV6-6	-	TRBJ2-7	-	CASSHDRQMGYF	TGTGCCAGCAGCCACGACCGACAGATGGGTTACTTC
TRBV5-1	-	TRBJ2-1	-	CASSYEALGSLGYNEQFF	TGCGCCAGCAGCTATGAAGCGTTAGGGAGTTTGGGCTACAATGAGCAGTTCTTC
TRBV21-1	-	TRBJ2-7	-	CASVWGVSYEQYF	TGTGCCAGCGTATGGGGCGTATCCTACGAGCAGTACTTC
TRBV10-3	-	TRBJ2-5	-	CAISAPLETQYF	TGTGCCATCAGTGCCCCCCTGGAGACCCAGTACTTC
TRBV5-1	-	TRBJ2-4	-	CASSESTGPDGNIQYF	TGCGCCAGCAGCGAATCGACAGGCCCAGACGGAAACATTCAGTACTTC
TRBV7-2	TRBD1	TRBJ2-1	-	CASSPTGVEQFF	TGTGCCAGCAGCCCCACAGGGGTTGAGCAGTTCTTC
TRBV5-4	-	TRBJ2-3	-	CASSFSVADTQYF	TGTGCCAGCAGCTTTTCAGTCGCAGATACGCAGTATTTT
TRBV5-4	-	TRBJ1-2	-	CASSSPLGPNNGYTF	TGTGCCAGCAGCTCCCCGTTGGGCCCCAACAATGGCTACACCTTC
TRBV6-6	-	TRBJ2-1	few	CASSLASSYNEQFF	TGTGCCAGCAGCCTAGCGAGCTCCTACAATGAGCAGTTCTTC